This record concerns one T cell receptor beta chain sequence. Germline CDR1 SQVTM, CDR2 ANQGSEA. CDR3 length: 12 residues. V shed 4 bases and J 9 bases; nucleotides not matched to a gene: 7. How the authors handled the data: Nucleated cell counts were estimated from reference gene primer amplification. The repertoire was sequenced with immunoSEQ multiplex PCR; TCRdb's copy has only in-frame clones and lacks some. V and J calls and clone size are as listed in that table; D and trimming were resolved from the DNA. The profile shows about 200,000 clones, about 90% of them singletons. The data are from a study of blood T cell repertoires in COVID-19. In the study overall: COVID-19 samples, acute and convalescent, were from the United States, Italy and Spain.

V and J are TRBV29-1 and TRBJ1-1, with TRBD1 matching over 8 bases. The receptor was derived from a woman in her seventies with acute or convalescent COVID-19. Sequencing input: peripheral blood. CDR3 DNA: TGCAGCGTTGCCACGGGACAGGAGAAAGCTTTCTTT. Residues: CSVATGQEKAFF.